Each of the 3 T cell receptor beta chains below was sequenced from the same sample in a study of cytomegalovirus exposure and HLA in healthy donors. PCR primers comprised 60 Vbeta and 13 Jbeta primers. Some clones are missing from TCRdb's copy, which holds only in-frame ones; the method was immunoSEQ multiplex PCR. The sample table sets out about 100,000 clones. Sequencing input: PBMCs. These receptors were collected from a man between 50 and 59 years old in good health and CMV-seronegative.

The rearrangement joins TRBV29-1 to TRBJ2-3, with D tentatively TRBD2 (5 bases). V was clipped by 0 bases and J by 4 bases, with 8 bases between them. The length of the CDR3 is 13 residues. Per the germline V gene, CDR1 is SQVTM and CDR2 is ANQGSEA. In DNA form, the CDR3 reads TGCAGCGTTGAAGAGGTGAGGGCAGATACGCAGTATTTT. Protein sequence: CSVEEVRADTQYF.

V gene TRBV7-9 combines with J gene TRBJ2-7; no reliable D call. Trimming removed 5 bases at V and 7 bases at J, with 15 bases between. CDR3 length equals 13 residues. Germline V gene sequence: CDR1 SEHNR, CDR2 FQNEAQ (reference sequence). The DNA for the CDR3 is TGTGCCAGCAGCCAGCGATCGACGCAGGAGCAGTACTTC. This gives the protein CASSQRSTQEQYF.

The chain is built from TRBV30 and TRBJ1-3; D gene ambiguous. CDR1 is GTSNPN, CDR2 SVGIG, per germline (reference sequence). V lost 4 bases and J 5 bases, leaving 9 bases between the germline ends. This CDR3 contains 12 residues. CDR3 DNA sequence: TGTGCCTGGAACGGTGCAAGAAACACCATATATTTT. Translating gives CAWNGARNTIYF.